Below, 11 T cell receptor beta chains from the same sample are listed, as sequenced in a study of shared clonotypes between healthy human individuals. The assay was immunoSEQ multiplex PCR, and TCRdb's table has in-frame clones only and misses some. The sample has some 660,000 clones, 73% seen once; the top ten hold around 2%. Sequenced material: memory CD4+ T cells sorted from blood. Specified subset: CD45RA-negative fraction. The receptors stem from a woman aged 30 to 39 in good health.

The rearrangement uses TRBV5-6 and TRBJ1-2, with D hard to call. The germline V and J ends were trimmed by 0 bases and 0 bases, with 12 bases remaining between them. The germline gives CDR1 SGHDT, CDR2 YYEEEE. The CDR3 contains 16 residues. CDR3 sequence: CASSLALDGANYGYTF. The CDR3 region has the DNA TGTGCCAGCAGCTTGGCCCTGGACGGAGCTAACTATGGCTACACCTTC.

CDR3 sequence (DNA): TGTGCCAGCAGTTCCTACACTACGTACAGGAACACTGAAGCTTTCTTT. Protein product: CASSSYTTYRNTEAFF. The gene calls are TRBV28 and TRBJ1-1; no reliable D call. V was trimmed by 4 bases and J by 1 base, leaving 16 bases between them. The CDR3 runs to 16 residues. The germline V gene encodes CDR1 MDHEN and CDR2 SYDVKM.

The chain joins TRBV5-1 to TRBJ2-1, with 11 nucleotides matching TRBD2. The CDR3 runs 19 residues. CDR1 SGHRS and CDR2 YFSETQ come from the germline V gene. The V and J ends lost 2 bases and 1 base, in that order; junction bases with no gene match: 11. CDR3 region: CASSLRGLAGGPSYNEQFF. The DNA of the CDR3 is TGCGCCAGCAGCTTAAGGGGGCTAGCGGGAGGCCCTTCCTACAATGAGCAGTTCTTC.

The genes are TRBV4-1 and TRBJ1-5; TRBD1 might be the D (5 bases). CDR1 and CDR2 (germline): MGHRA, YSYEKL. Deletions cut 4 bases from V and 0 bases from J, with 22 bases between. The CDR3 sequence is 19 residues long. CDR3 nucleotide sequence: TGCGCCAGCAGCCCCGGGGCAGATGGGGGGGGTTATAGCAATCAGCCCCAGCATTTT. Translated, it gives CASSPGADGGGYSNQPQHF.

This clone came up once. V and J are TRBV7-8 and TRBJ2-7; 8 bases are a match to TRBD2. The V gene's germline CDR1 is SGHVS and CDR2 FQNEAQ. V was clipped by 3 bases and J by 6 bases; unmatched bases: 13. This CDR3 is built from 16 residues. CDR3 coding DNA: TGTGCCAGCAGCTTCGCCCCGGGGGGGGGAGAGGTCGAGCAGTACTTC. Its protein product is CASSFAPGGGEVEQYF.

V and J are TRBV7-8 and TRBJ1-1; no reliable D call. V shed 5 bases and J shed 3 bases, with 22 bases lying between them. The CDR3 is 17 amino acids. Germline V CDR1 and CDR2: SGHVS, FQNEAQ. Written as DNA, the CDR3 is TGTGCCAGCAGCCAAAGCTGGGTCCGCCGCGGGGACACTGAAGCTTTCTTT. Its translation is CASSQSWVRRGDTEAFF.

Notes on this clone: Other nucleotide sequences from this sample produce the same CDR3. Here the CDR3 reads CASSVGAGNNQPQHF. The CDR3 DNA is TGTGCCAGCAGCGTAGGGGCGGGAAACAATCAGCCCCAGCATTTT. The chain recombines TRBV9 with TRBJ1-5; D is undetermined. Germline values: CDR1 SGDLS, CDR2 YYNGEE. The V and J ends lost 0 bases and 3 bases respectively, with 10 bases between them. The CDR3 sequence is 15 residues long.

In this sample, this clone turned up once. The gene calls are TRBV7-3 and TRBJ2-1, with 8 bases matching TRBD1. The germline V gene encodes CDR1 SGHTA and CDR2 FQGTGA. V shed 5 bases and J 5 bases; nucleotides not matched to a gene: 8. This CDR3 region has 15 residues. CDR3 DNA: TGTGCCAGCAGCCCGCCAGGGGGCGCGCACAATGAGCAGTTCTTC. Its translation: CASSPPGGAHNEQFF.

The rearrangement joins TRBV10-3 to TRBJ2-3, with 7 positions matching TRBD2. In germline, CDR1 is ENHRY, CDR2 SYGVKD. The CDR3 runs to 12 residues. CDR3 in DNA: TGTGCGGGAGGGCCTGGCACAGATACGCAGTATTTT. Its translation is CAGGPGTDTQYF.

V usage is TRBV5-1 and J usage is TRBJ2-5, with TRBD2 matching 8 bases. This CDR3 is 16 amino acids long. The J segment lost 5 bases and the V segment lost 0 bases, leaving 9 bases of the junction unmatched. CDR1 is SGHRS, CDR2 YFSETQ, per germline. The DNA of the CDR3 is TGCGCCAGCAGCTTGGGGAGCGGGAGCTTCGGGGAGACCCAGTACTTC. Protein product: CASSLGSGSFGETQYF.

V and J are TRBV30 and TRBJ2-4; D is undetermined. This CDR3 contains 16 residues. Germline values: CDR1 GTSNPN, CDR2 SVGIG (reference sequence). V was shortened by 3 bases and J by 0 bases, with 15 bases between the two germline ends. The DNA for the CDR3 is TGTGCCTGGAGCTCCCGCTTTCTCCTAGCCAAAAACATTCAGTACTTC. Its translation is CAWSSRFLLAKNIQYF.